The entry below describes one T cell receptor beta chain. This sample was taken from a study of ipilimumab plus nivolumab after autologous stem cell transplantation. As for the study in general: Median doses per patient: roughly 5 ipilimumab, about eight nivolumab.

CDR1 and CDR2 from the germline V gene are SGDLS and YYNGEE. This CDR3 spans 14 amino acids. Trimming removed 0 bases at V and 3 bases at J, with 10 bases between. Patients got ipilimumab 1 mg/kg beginning 14 to 28 days post-transplant. Patients got 3 mg/kg IV nivolumab weeks 1, 4, 7, 10, then biweekly through week 26. The data were produced by immunoSEQ multiplex PCR, yet TCRdb's version contains in-frame clones alone and is incomplete. The sample includes 15,000 to 20,000 clones, roughly four fifths of them seen just once. The specimen comprised PBMCs, sampled in a trial of ipilimumab plus nivolumab as post-transplant consolidation. This chain connects TRBV9 to TRBJ2-7; D remains ambiguous. This sequence was found in a male donor with diffuse large B-cell lymphoma. The CDR3 sequence is CASSVDGHGYEQYF. Here the CDR3 DNA reads TGTGCCAGCAGCGTAGATGGGCACGGCTACGAGCAGTACTTC.